This is a list of T cell receptor beta chains from one sample in a study of blood T cell repertoires in COVID-19. Data came from immunoSEQ multiplex PCR; TCRdb stores just in-frame clones and leaves some out. The table shows fewer than 200,000 clones, with more than 70% occurring only once. Sequencing was performed on peripheral blood. The origin of the receptors is a woman between 65 and 79 years old who had recovered from COVID-19. Both conserved end residues are part of each CDR3. The D gene is left open where the match is weak. For some rows the clone size is stated as once, few or many, or as a class when expanded; others skip it.

j_call d_call v_call clone_size cdr3_aa cdr3_nt
TRBJ2-1 - TRBV9 - CASSPRETYNEQFF TGTGCCAGCAGCCCCAGGGAAACCTACAATGAGCAGTTCTTC
TRBJ2-1 TRBD2 TRBV11-3 - CASSPTGSGGGYEQFF TGTGCCAGCAGCCCCACGGGGAGCGGGGGAGGTTATGAGCAGTTCTTC
TRBJ2-1 TRBD2 TRBV2 - CASLLPGLAGRNEQFF TGTGCCAGCCTACTTCCGGGACTAGCGGGACGAAATGAGCAGTTCTTC
TRBJ1-1 TRBD1 TRBV30 few CAWKLQGNEAFF TGTGCCTGGAAGCTACAGGGGAACGAAGCTTTCTTT
TRBJ2-2 - TRBV10-3 few CATNSNTGELFF TGTGCCACCAACAGCAACACCGGGGAGCTGTTTTTT
TRBJ2-1 TRBD2 TRBV11-1 - CASSSGAGLAEQFF TGTGCCAGCAGCTCAGGGGCCGGACTAGCCGAGCAGTTCTTC
TRBJ2-1 - TRBV3-1/TRBV3-2 - CASTTYNEQFF TGTGCCAGCACCACCTACAATGAGCAGTTCTTC
TRBJ2-5 - TRBV5-1 - CASSLWQGGVETQYF TGCGCCAGCAGCTTGTGGCAGGGGGGAGTGGAGACCCAGTACTTC
TRBJ2-1 TRBD1 TRBV25-1 - CASSSRDRGGNEQFF TGTGCCAGCAGTAGCCGGGACAGGGGTGGCAATGAGCAGTTCTTC
TRBJ2-2 - TRBV6-2/TRBV6-3 - CASSYSQAGPRRELFF TGTGCCAGCAGTTACTCCCAAGCGGGCCCCCGGCGGGAGCTGTTTTTT
TRBJ1-5 - TRBV7-9 few CASGFGQSNQPQHF TGTGCCAGCGGCTTTGGACAAAGCAATCAGCCCCAGCATTTT
TRBJ1-2 TRBD1 TRBV7-2 - CASSPRHPGQGKLFHTF TGTGCCAGCAGCCCGCGCCACCCGGGACAGGGGAAACTATTCCACACCTTC
TRBJ1-1 TRBD1 TRBV5-1 - CASSSGTGGNTEAFF TGCGCCAGCAGCTCAGGGACAGGGGGGAACACTGAAGCTTTCTTT
TRBJ1-1 - TRBV7-9 - CASSPHKNTEAFF TGTGCCAGCAGCCCTCACAAGAACACTGAAGCTTTCTTT
TRBJ2-1 - TRBV5-5 - CASSAGARVDEQFF TGTGCCAGCAGCGCGGGGGCCCGTGTCGATGAGCAGTTCTTC
TRBJ1-1 TRBD1 TRBV18 - CASSPQQGEKAFF TGTGCCAGCTCACCCCAGCAGGGGGAAAAAGCTTTCTTT
TRBJ2-1 - TRBV12-5 - CASGFGAQTYNEQFF TGTGCTAGTGGTTTTGGAGCGCAGACCTACAATGAGCAGTTCTTC
TRBJ2-7 - TRBV28 - CASSRHPYEQYF TGTGCCAGCAGTCGACATCCCTACGAGCAGTACTTC
TRBJ1-6 - TRBV30 - CAWSGGSIDNSPLHF TGTGCCTGGTCGGGGGGCTCGATCGATAATTCACCCCTCCACTTT
TRBJ1-2 - TRBV18 - CASSPPNAGDGYTF TGTGCCAGCTCACCACCGAACGCCGGGGATGGCTACACCTTC
TRBJ1-3 - TRBV14 - CASSPQVGNTIYF TGTGCCAGCAGCCCCCAGGTGGGAAACACCATATATTTT
TRBJ2-1 TRBD2 TRBV4-2 - CASDGGASYNEQFF TGTGCCAGCGACGGGGGGGCCTCCTACAATGAGCAGTTCTTC
TRBJ1-5 TRBD1 TRBV6-2/TRBV6-3 - CASSHPGQGNQPQHF TGTGCCAGCAGCCACCCGGGACAGGGGAATCAGCCCCAGCATTTT
TRBJ2-7 - TRBV7-8 - CASTPLGAGTYEQYF TGTGCCAGCACCCCTCTAGGGGCTGGAACCTACGAGCAGTACTTC
TRBJ1-4 - TRBV27 - CASRRGSQLEKLFF TGTGCCAGCAGGCGGGGTAGCCAGCTAGAAAAACTGTTTTTT
TRBJ2-5 - TRBV7-2 - CASSLRMSGGATQYF TGTGCCAGCAGCTTGCGTATGTCCGGAGGGGCGACCCAGTACTTC
TRBJ2-5 - TRBV2 - CASSPERPQYF TGTGCCAGCAGCCCCGAGCGTCCCCAGTACTTC
TRBJ2-5 - TRBV7-2 - CASSRSLQETQYF TGTGCCAGCAGCAGGAGCCTCCAAGAGACCCAGTACTTC
TRBJ2-1 TRBD1 TRBV5-1 - CASSLDRGNIDEQFF TGCGCCAGCAGCTTGGACAGGGGTAATATCGATGAGCAGTTCTTC
TRBJ2-2 - TRBV7-2 - CASSSTPRGTGELFF TGTGCCAGCAGCTCGACTCCACGGGGCACCGGGGAGCTGTTTTTT
TRBJ2-7 - TRBV30 - CAWSWGPSSYEQYF TGTGCCTGGAGTTGGGGGCCCAGCTCCTACGAGCAGTACTTC
TRBJ2-2 TRBD1 TRBV28 - CASSGAGQGTGELFF TGTGCCAGCAGTGGGGCGGGACAGGGTACCGGGGAGCTGTTTTTT
TRBJ2-1 - TRBV3-1/TRBV3-2 - CASSQDGGRPEQFF TGTGCCAGCAGCCAAGACGGGGGGCGTCCTGAGCAGTTCTTC
TRBJ1-6 - TRBV18 - CASSPEAGVNNSPLHF TGTGCCAGCTCACCGGAAGCGGGGGTAAATAATTCACCCCTCCACTTT
TRBJ1-4 - TRBV14 - CASSQGAFPNEKLFF TGTGCCAGCAGCCAAGGGGCATTTCCTAATGAAAAACTGTTTTTT
TRBJ2-7 TRBD1 TRBV5-1 - CASSWGQGGYEQYF TGCGCCAGCAGCTGGGGACAGGGGGGGTACGAGCAGTACTTC
TRBJ1-5 - TRBV2 few CASKGGGSNQPQHF TGTGCCAGCAAAGGGGGTGGTAGCAATCAGCCCCAGCATTTT
TRBJ2-1 TRBD2 TRBV6-2/TRBV6-3 - CASTPPAGGRGNEQFF TGTGCCAGCACCCCACCAGCGGGAGGGAGGGGAAATGAGCAGTTCTTC
TRBJ2-7 TRBD2 TRBV6-5 once CASSGGGGEYAEQYF TGTGCCAGCAGCGGGGGTGGGGGGGAGTACGCCGAGCAGTACTTC
TRBJ2-7 - TRBV10-3 - CAISEGPYEQYF TGTGCCATCAGTGAGGGCCCCTACGAGCAGTACTTC
TRBJ2-3 - TRBV5-1 - CASSLATGVDTQYF TGCGCCAGCAGCTTGGCCACGGGGGTAGATACGCAGTATTTT
TRBJ2-1 TRBD2 TRBV6-5 - CASSWESGRVWDEQFF TGTGCCAGCAGTTGGGAAAGCGGGAGGGTTTGGGATGAGCAGTTCTTC